This T cell receptor beta chain appears in the sequencing data of a study of T cell changes during pregnancy in multiple sclerosis. Trimming removed 0 bases from V and 2 bases from J; junction bases left unmatched: 15. The CDR3 contains 20 residues. The germline gives CDR1 MNHEY, CDR2 SMNVEV (reference sequence). Profiled with immunoSEQ multiplex PCR; TCRdb holds only in-frame clones, not every one. Of tens of thousands of clones in the sample, 92% were seen once. This specimen was peripheral blood, taken before pregnancy. This receptor was identified in a female donor with multiple sclerosis, enrolled in a pregnancy study. V gene TRBV27 combines with J gene TRBJ2-3; TRBD2 matches 9 bases. The CDR3, as DNA: TGTGCCAGCAGTTTATCGCCCCCGGGGCTCGCTAGCGGGACCACAGATACGCAGTATTTT. It encodes CASSLSPPGLASGTTDTQYF.